This TCR beta chain was sequenced during a study of T cells in Graves' hyperthyroidism and ophthalmopathy (dated by TCRdb to between 2018 and 2021). Describing the broader study: Peripheral blood was collected at initial diagnosis, before any treatment. To identify distinguishing TCR V-J signatures, a discovery cohort of 100 patients was used, comprising some 45 with Graves' ophthalmopathy and around 60 with stable Graves' hyperthyroidism. The paper reports TCR Vbeta CDR3 sequencing of approximately 140 peripheral blood samples: around 45 ophthalmopathy, approximately 74 hyperthyroidism and roughly 17 progressor patients. For training and testing, the roughly 100 patients in the discovery cohort were randomly divided in a 7:3 ratio. Whether ophthalmopathy could be predicted prospectively was tested in an independent validation cohort made up of about 18 hyperthyroidism patients plus 17 patients who later progressed to ophthalmopathy. Following sampling, methimazole starting at 30 mg daily was given to hyperthyroidism patients, and high-dose intravenous methylprednisolone was given to ophthalmopathy patients. The study also compared thyroid tissue and blood T-cell repertoires from more than five Graves' hyperthyroidism patients. On the study overall, not on this receptor specifically: A 13 V-J signature model separated ophthalmopathy from stable hyperthyroidism, with 87.88% sensitivity and about 81% specificity in cross-validation and 80%/75% in testing. In validation, the model predicted progression to ophthalmopathy with roughly 66% sensitivity and approximately 72% specificity, a median of 6.5 months before onset. Most expanded thyroid clonotypes (frequency above 0.001) were also found in blood, which suggests that blood repertoires may mirror thyroid immune responses. No statistical method was used to set the sample size in advance, and investigators knew the group allocation.

This clonotype was recorded many times. Its antigen is still unknown. The sample holds no much larger clone one base away, and base qualities are not on file. V sheds 2 bases and J sheds 7 bases, leaving 18 bases between their ends. Looking up the germline V gene yields CDR1 SNHLY and CDR2 FYNNEI. The CDR3 holds 16 amino acids from the cysteine to the phenylalanine. Only the CDR3 DNA stays, 48 bases, in frame from base 1. Amplification of TCR beta CDR3 regions was carried out from RNA transcripts. A first-round RT-PCR of the TCR CDR3 used the HTBI primer set with the Qiagen OneStep RT-PCR kit. A second multiplex PCR round built the libraries, followed by size selection and purification. The libraries were sequenced on an Illumina HiSeq2000 using paired-end 100 bp reads. As for how the authors treated the data: SOAPnuke was used to process the raw data, throwing out any read that contained adapters or uncalled bases, had a mean Phred below 15, or lacked an exact constant-primer or identifier match. High-quality paired reads were merged with COPE v1.2.5, and unique nucleotide sequences were defined as clonotypes. Clonotypes were aligned to IMGT TRBV, TRBD and TRBJ reference segments using MiTCR v1.1. The analysis was restricted to V-J combinations with a frequency above 0.0001, which together covered 99% to 99.2% of the repertoires. The TCS score was defined as the ratio of F50 (clonal expansion) to E x V (chaos), calculated using BLOSUM62-based TCRdist between CDR3 peptides within each V-J. Welch's t-statistics and random forest reduced some 510 V-J features to roughly 13, which were used in a naive Bayes classifier (R e1071). Using fastp at Q25 and MiXCR, TCRdb reprocessed the public reads and kept productive beta chains. Rows are unified per CDR3 protein, each entry keeping the most common DNA and genes. Here the V and J calls rest on TCRdb's processing, not on the authors' analysis. For this sample there are roughly 720,000 distinct CDR3 sequences; around 16% appear just once. The leading ten clones occupy about 14% of the sample.

A patient counted as having stable Graves' hyperthyroidism if no progression to ophthalmopathy occurred over 18 months of follow-up. Hyperthyroidism patients were newly diagnosed, with disease duration under 2 months, and aged 18 to 65 years. Any patient with an uncontrolled infection, another autoimmune disease, pregnancy or lactation was excluded. Diagnoses were based on clinical symptoms, serum thyroxine and TRAb, thyroid ultrasound and orbital computed tomography. PBMCs were isolated from around 10 ml of fresh peripheral blood by Ficoll-Paque density gradient centrifugation. Trizol reagent was used to extract total RNA, and RNA quality was then checked on an Agilent 2100 Bioanalyzer.

The sequence joins TRBV2 to TRBJ1-5; TRBD1 is perhaps the D gene, given 5 matching bases. Sequencing was done on a sample of blood. This TCR was sampled from a man aged 45-65 years with Graves' hyperthyroidism. The bases are TGTGCCAGCAGTGAACTCGGGGGAACAGGACTCCAGCCCCAGCATTTT. Its translation is CASSELGGTGLQPQHF.